This T cell receptor (beta chain) emerged from a study of neurological immune-mediated disorders. Germline values: CDR1 LNHDA, CDR2 SQIVND (reference sequence). The CDR3 is 14 amino acids. Deletions cut 5 bases from V and 8 bases from J, with 18 bases between. Time point meaning: longitudinal time-point 3. This clonotype was recorded a few times. Synthesis of cDNA was carried out by template-switch 5'RACE. The reaction used 10-nucleotide random UMIs. MiXCR, run by TCRdb on the 5' RACE reads, gives a single entry per CDR3 protein. The profile shows roughly 42,000 distinct CDR3 sequences, roughly 14% of them singletons.

Material: PBMCs. The V and J genes are TRBV19 and TRBJ1-1; D gene ambiguous. The TCR was taken from a man aged 30 to 45 in good health. This CDR3 is CASSGHSGWVEAFF. CDR3 DNA sequence: TGTGCCAGTAGTGGCCATTCGGGCTGGGTGGAAGCTTTCTTT.